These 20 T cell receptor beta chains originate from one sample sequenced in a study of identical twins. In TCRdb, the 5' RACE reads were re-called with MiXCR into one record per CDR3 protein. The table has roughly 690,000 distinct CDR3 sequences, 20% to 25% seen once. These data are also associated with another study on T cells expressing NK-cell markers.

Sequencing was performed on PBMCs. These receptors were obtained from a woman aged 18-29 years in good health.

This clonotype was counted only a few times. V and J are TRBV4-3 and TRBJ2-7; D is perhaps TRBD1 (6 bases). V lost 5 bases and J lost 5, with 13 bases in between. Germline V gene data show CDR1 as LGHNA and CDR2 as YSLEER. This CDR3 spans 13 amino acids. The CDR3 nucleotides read TGCGCCAGCAGCATACAGGGTGGTAACGAGCAGTACTTC. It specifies CASSIQGGNEQYF.

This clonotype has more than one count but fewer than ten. The CDR3 bases are TGTGCCAGCAGCTCGACTAGCGGGAGGGACACAGATACGCAGTATTTT. The encoded protein is CASSSTSGRDTDTQYF. The rearrangement links TRBV7-9 to TRBJ2-3; TRBD2 agrees at 14 bases. The germline V gene encodes CDR1 SEHNR and CDR2 FQNEAQ (reference sequence). This CDR3 comprises 16 residues. The trim removed 4 bases at V and 2 bases at J, leaving 2 bases unmatched.

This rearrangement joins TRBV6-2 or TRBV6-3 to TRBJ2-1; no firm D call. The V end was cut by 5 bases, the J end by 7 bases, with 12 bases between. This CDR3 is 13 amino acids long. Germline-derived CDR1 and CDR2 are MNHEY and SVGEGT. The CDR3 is CASSGLARNEQFF. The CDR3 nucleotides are TGTGCCAGCAGTGGGTTAGCTAGGAATGAGCAGTTCTTC.

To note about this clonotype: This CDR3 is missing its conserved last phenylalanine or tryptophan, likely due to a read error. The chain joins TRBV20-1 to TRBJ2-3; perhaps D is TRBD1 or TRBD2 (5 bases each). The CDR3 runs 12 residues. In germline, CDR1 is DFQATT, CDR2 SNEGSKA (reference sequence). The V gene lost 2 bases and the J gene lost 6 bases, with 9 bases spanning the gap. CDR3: CSARLGTDTQYS. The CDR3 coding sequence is TGCAGTGCTAGACTAGGGACGGATACGCAGTATTCT.

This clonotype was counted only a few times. CDR3 region: CASSIDVTTYEQYF. The CDR3 nucleotides are TGTGCCAGTAGTATAGACGTAACTACCTACGAGCAGTACTTC. J is TRBJ2-7 and V is TRBV19; D remains unclear. Germline CDR1 and CDR2: LNHDA and SQIVND (reference sequence). The CDR3 totals 14 residues. V lost 0 bases and J lost 2, with 8 bases in between. The complete variable domain, with remaining parts taken from reference TRBV19 and TRBJ2-7, reads DGGITQSPKYLFRKEGQNVTLSCEQNLNHDAMYWYRQDPGQGLRLIYYSQIVNDFQKGDIAEGYSVSREKKESFPLTVTSAQKNPTAFYLCASSIDVTTYEQYFGPGTRLTVT.

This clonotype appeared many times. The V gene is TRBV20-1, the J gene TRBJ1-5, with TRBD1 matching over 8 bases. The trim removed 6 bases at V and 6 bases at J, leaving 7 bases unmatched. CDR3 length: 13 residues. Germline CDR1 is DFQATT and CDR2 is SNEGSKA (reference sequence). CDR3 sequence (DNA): TGCAGTGCCAGTGGACAGGGACGTCAGCCCCAGCATTTT. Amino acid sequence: CSASGQGRQPQHF.

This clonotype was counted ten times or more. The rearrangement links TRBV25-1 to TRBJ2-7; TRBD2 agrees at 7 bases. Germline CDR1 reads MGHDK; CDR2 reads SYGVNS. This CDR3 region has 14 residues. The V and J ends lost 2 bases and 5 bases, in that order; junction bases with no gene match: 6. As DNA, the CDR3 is TGTGCCAGCAGTGAAGTAGACGGGAGGAACGAGCAGTACTTC. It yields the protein CASSEVDGRNEQYF.

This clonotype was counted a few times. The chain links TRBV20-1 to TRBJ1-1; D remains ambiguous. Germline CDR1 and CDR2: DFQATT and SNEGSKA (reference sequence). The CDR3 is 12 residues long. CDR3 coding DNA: TGCAGCGCCAAGGGTCCGGGAGCTGAAGCTTTCTTT. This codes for CSAKGPGAEAFF.

The CDR3 nucleotides read TGCAGTGGACAGGGTTCCTACGAGCAGTACTTC. Translation: CSGQGSYEQYF. This sequence joins TRBV20-1 and TRBJ2-7, with 7 bases aligning to TRBD1. The germline V gene encodes CDR1 DFQATT and CDR2 SNEGSKA (reference sequence). CDR3 length: 11 amino acids. The V segment lost 7 bases and the J segment 1 base; nucleotides outside the gene matches: 1.

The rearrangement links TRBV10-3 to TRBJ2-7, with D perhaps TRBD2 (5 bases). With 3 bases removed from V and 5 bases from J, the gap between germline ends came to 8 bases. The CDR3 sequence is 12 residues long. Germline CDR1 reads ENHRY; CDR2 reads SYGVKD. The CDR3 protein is CAISDGMDEQYF. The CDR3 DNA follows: TGTGCCATCAGTGACGGGATGGACGAGCAGTACTTC.

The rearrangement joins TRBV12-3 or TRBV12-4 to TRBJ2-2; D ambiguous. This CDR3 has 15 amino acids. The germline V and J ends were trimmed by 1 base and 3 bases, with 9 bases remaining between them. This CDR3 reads CASSLERPYTGELFF. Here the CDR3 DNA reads TGTGCCAGCAGTTTAGAGAGACCGTACACCGGGGAGCTGTTTTTT.

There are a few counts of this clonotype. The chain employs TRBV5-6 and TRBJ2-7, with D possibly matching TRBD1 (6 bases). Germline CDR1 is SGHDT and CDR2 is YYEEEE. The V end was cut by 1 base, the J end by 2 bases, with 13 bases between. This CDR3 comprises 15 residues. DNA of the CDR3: TGTGCCAGCAGCTTGACAGGGAATGGGGCCTACGAGCAGTACTTC. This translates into CASSLTGNGAYEQYF.

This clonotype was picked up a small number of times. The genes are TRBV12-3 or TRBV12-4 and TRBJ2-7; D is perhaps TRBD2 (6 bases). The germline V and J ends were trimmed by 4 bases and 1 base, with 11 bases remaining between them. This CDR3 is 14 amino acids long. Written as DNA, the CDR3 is TGTGCCAGCAGTTCACGGGAGAAGTCCTACGAGCAGTACTTC. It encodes CASSSREKSYEQYF.

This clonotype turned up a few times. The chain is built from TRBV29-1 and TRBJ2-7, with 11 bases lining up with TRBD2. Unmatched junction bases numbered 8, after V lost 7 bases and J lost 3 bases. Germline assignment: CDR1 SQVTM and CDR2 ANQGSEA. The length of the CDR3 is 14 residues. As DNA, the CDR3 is TGCAGCGCCTCCATCGGGACTAGCGGCTACGAGCAGTACTTC. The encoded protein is CSASIGTSGYEQYF.

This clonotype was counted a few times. The CDR3, as DNA: TGTGCCAGCAGCCTCCGAAAGGTTTCAGACACTGAAGCTTTCTTT. Encoded protein: CASSLRKVSDTEAFF. The chain carries TRBV7-2 and TRBJ1-1; no clear D gene. The germline gives CDR1 SGHTA, CDR2 FQGNSA. V lost 5 bases and J lost 3, with 16 bases in between. The CDR3 has 15 residues.

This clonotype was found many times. For the CDR3, the DNA is TGTGCCAGCATAGGACAGAATGAAGCTTTCTTT. Translated, it gives CASIGQNEAFF. The V call is TRBV7-4, the J call TRBJ1-1; D is possibly TRBD1 (6 bases). The CDR3 is 11 residues long. The ends were cut back, 7 bases at V and 7 bases at J, with 10 bases in the middle. Germline loops: CDR1 SGHVT, CDR2 SQSDAQ.

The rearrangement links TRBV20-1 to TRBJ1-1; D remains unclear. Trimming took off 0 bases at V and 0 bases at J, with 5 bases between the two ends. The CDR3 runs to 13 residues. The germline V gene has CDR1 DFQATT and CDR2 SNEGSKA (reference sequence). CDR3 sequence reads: CSARDILNTEAFF. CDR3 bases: TGCAGTGCTAGAGATATCCTGAACACTGAAGCTTTCTTT.

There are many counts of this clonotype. The CDR3 DNA follows: TGTGCCAGCAGCCAAGAGGGCCGGGGGCCTGTCTATGGCTACACCTTC. Protein: CASSQEGRGPVYGYTF. The V and J genes are TRBV14 and TRBJ1-2; TRBD1 might be the D (6 bases). V dropped 0 bases and J dropped 4 bases, with 15 bases sitting between them. This CDR3 has 16 amino acids. Germline V CDR1 and CDR2: SGHDN, FVKESK.

The CDR3 protein is CAIKAGQGVTGANVLTF. CDR3 DNA sequence: TGTGCCATCAAGGCAGGCCAGGGGGTCACTGGGGCCAACGTCCTGACTTTC. The gene calls are TRBV10-3 and TRBJ2-6, with 7 nucleotides matching TRBD1. Losses at the gene ends were 7 bases for V and 2 bases for J; bases not matched to a gene: 11. The CDR3 has 17 amino acids. From germline, CDR1 is ENHRY and CDR2 SYGVKD.

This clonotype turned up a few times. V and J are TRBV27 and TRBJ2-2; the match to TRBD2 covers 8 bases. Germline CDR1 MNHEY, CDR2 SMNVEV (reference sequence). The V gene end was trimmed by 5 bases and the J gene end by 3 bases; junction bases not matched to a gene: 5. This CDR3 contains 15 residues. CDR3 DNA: TGTGCCAGCAGTCCCGGGGGGGTCGACACCGGGGAGCTGTTTTTT. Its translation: CASSPGGVDTGELFF.